Reported below is one T cell receptor (beta chain). Its antigen has not been determined. No quality values exist for individual bases; no much larger clone is one base distant. The run used an Illumina HiSeq 2500. Quantitative 5'-RACE with molecular barcodes was used to prepare TCR beta libraries. The study's own analysis went as follows. A new computational method based on a probabilistic model of VDJ rearrangement was used to identify disease-linked TCR variants. TCRdb's own reprocessing of the public reads used fastp at Q25 and MiXCR and kept productive beta chains. Rows with a matching CDR3 protein are joined into one entry that keeps the most common DNA and genes. TCRdb assigned the V and J calls; the authors' analysis was not used. Recorded for this sample are roughly 90,000 distinct CDR3 sequences; about 8.3% of them occurred a single time. The top ten clonotypes cover about a tenth of the sample.

These data come from a study of CD8 T cells in ankylosing spondylitis (TCRdb year 2017). General notes on the study: T cell receptor beta repertoires were profiled in healthy donors and ankylosing spondylitis patients so that disease-linked TCR variants could be found. The full study cohort was made up of over 20 ankylosing spondylitis patients and roughly 98 healthy donors. Samples of peripheral blood were taken, and for ankylosing spondylitis patients, synovial fluid was collected as well.

The CDR3, cysteine through phenylalanine, is 15 amino acids long. Of the read, only the CDR3 DNA is kept; its 45 bases are in frame from base 1. CDR1 and CDR2 (SGHTA, FQGNSA) derive from the germline V gene. The V end loses 3 bases and the J end loses 1 base, and a stretch of 13 bases separates them. The full study reports these points: In peripheral blood, the disease-linked clones were found at relatively low frequencies and had a CD8+ phenotype. Blood from ankylosing spondylitis patients appeared to be characterized by a TCR beta motif composed of under 10 highly homologous amino acid variants. Significant enrichment of the disease-linked clones was reported in matched synovial fluid samples from ankylosing spondylitis patients. Some motif variants were previously reported in synovial fluid and blood of reactive arthritis patients, suggesting common disease-initiation mechanisms.

The TCR comes from a male donor with ankylosing spondylitis or in good health (not recorded which). The sequencing sample was made of blood, either unsorted or a sorted T cell fraction (not recorded which). The chain joins TRBV7-2 to TRBJ2-7; TRBD1 is a weak D gene call, 6 bases matching. For the CDR3, the sequence is CASSFETGNSYEQYF. The DNA sequence follows: TGTGCCAGCAGCTTTGAGACAGGAAATTCCTACGAGCAGTACTTC.